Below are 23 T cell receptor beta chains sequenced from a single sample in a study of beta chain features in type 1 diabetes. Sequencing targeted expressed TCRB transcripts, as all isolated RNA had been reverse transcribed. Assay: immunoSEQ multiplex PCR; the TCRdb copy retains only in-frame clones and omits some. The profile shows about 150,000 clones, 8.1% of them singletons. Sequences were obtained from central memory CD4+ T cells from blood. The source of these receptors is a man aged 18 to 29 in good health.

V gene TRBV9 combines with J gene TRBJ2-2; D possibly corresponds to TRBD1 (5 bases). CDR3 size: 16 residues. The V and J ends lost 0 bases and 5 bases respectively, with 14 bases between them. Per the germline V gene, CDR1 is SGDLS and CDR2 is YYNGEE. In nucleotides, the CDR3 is TGTGCCAGCAGCGTAGGGGGCCCAAGAAGGACCGGGGAGCTGTTTTTT. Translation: CASSVGGPRRTGELFF. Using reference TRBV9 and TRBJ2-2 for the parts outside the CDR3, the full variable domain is DSGVTQTPKHLITATGQRVTLRCSPRSGDLSVYWYQQSLDQGLQFLIQYYNGEERAKGNILERFSAQQFPDLHSELNLSSLELGDSALYFCASSVGGPRRTGELFFGEGSRLTVL.

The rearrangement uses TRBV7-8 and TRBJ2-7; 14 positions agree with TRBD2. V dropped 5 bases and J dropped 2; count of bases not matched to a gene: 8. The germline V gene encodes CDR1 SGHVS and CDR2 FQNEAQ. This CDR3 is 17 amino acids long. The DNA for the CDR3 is TGTGCCAGCAGCATAGGGACTAGCGGGAGTTACCCCTACGAGCAGTACTTC. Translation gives CASSIGTSGSYPYEQYF.

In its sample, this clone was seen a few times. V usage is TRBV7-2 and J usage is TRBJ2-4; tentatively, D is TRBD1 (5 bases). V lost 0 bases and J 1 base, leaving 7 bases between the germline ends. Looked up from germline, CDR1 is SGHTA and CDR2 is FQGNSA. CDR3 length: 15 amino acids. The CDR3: CASSLAAGAKNIQYF. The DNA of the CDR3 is TGTGCCAGCAGCTTAGCTGCAGGGGCCAAAAACATTCAGTACTTC.

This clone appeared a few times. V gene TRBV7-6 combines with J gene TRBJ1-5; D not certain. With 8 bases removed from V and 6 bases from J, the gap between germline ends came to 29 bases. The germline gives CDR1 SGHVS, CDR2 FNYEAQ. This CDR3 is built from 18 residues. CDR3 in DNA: TGTGCCAGCTTTTCGGTGGGGATGAGGAGGGTTATCAGTCAGCCCCAGCATTTT. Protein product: CASFSVGMRRVISQPQHF.

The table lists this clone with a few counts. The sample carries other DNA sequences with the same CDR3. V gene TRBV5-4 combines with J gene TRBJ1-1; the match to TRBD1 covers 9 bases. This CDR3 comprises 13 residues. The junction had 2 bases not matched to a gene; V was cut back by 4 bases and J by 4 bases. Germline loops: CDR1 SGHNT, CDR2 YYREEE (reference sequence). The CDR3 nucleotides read TGTGCCAGCAGCCTGGACAGGGGCACTGAAGCTTTCTTT. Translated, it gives CASSLDRGTEAFF.

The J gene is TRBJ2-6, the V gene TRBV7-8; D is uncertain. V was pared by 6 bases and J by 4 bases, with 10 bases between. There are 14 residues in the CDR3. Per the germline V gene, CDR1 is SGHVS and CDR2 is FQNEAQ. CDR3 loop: CASRPTTGANVLTF. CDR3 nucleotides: TGTGCCAGCAGACCCACAACGGGGGCCAACGTCCTGACTTTC.

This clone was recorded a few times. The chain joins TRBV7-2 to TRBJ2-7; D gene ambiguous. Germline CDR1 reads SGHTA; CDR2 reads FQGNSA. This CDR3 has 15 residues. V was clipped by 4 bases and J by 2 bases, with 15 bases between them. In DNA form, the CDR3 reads TGTGCCAGCAGCTCATACACGATTTCAACCTACGAGCAGTACTTC. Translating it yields CASSSYTISTYEQYF.

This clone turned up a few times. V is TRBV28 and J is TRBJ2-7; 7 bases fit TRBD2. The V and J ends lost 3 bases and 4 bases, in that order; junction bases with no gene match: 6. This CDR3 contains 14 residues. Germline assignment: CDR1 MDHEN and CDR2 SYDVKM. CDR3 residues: CASSFGGNLYEQYF. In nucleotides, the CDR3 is TGTGCCAGCAGTTTCGGGGGGAACCTATACGAGCAGTACTTC.

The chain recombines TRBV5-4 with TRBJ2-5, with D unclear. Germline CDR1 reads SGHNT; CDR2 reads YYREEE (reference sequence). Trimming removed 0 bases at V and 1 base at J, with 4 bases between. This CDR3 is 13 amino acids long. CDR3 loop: CASSLVLQETQYF. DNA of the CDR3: TGTGCCAGCAGCTTGGTTCTCCAAGAGACCCAGTACTTC.

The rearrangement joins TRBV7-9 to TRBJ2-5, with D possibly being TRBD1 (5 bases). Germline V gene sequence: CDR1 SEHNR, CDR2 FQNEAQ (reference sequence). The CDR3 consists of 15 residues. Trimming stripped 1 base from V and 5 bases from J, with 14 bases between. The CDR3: CASSLDRTHGETQYF. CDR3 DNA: TGTGCCAGCAGCTTAGACAGGACCCACGGGGAGACCCAGTACTTC.

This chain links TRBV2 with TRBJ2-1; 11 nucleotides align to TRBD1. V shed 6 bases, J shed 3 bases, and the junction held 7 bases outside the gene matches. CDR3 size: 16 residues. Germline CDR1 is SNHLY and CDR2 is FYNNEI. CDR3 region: CASRPKGQGVYNEQFF. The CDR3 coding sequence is TGTGCCAGCAGACCTAAGGGACAGGGGGTCTACAATGAGCAGTTCTTC.

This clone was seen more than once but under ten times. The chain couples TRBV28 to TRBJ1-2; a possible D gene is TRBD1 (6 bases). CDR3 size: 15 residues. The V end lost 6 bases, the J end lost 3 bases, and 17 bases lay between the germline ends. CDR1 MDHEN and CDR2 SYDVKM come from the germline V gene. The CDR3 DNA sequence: TGTGCCAGCAGCCCGGCGGGGGCGCAGGACTATGGCTACACCTTC. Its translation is CASSPAGAQDYGYTF.

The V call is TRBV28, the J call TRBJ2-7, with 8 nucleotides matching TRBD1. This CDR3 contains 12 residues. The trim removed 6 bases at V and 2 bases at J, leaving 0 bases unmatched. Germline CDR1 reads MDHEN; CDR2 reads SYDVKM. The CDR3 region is CASRQGAYEQYF. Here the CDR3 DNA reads TGTGCCAGCAGACAGGGGGCCTACGAGCAGTACTTC.

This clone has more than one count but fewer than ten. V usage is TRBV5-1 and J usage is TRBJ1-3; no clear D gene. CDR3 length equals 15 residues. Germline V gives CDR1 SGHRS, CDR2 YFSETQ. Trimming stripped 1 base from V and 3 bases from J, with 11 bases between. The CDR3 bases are TGCGCCAGCAGCTTGTCACAGTCAAATGGAAACACCATATATTTT. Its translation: CASSLSQSNGNTIYF.

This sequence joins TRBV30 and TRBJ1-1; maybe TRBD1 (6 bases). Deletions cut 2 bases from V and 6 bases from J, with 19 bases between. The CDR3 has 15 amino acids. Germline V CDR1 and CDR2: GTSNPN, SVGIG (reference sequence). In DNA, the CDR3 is TGTGCCTGGAGTCGGAAACAGGGAAGGATCGCTGAAGCTTTCTTT. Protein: CAWSRKQGRIAEAFF.

CDR3 region: CASGDRGSDTQYF. In DNA, the CDR3 is TGTGCCAGCGGGGACAGGGGATCAGATACGCAGTATTTT. This chain connects TRBV7-3 to TRBJ2-3; TRBD1 matches at 10 bases. CDR1 is SGHTA, CDR2 FQGTGA, per germline. The CDR3 runs to 13 residues. J gave up 4 bases and V 8 bases, and 3 bases lay outside the gene matches.

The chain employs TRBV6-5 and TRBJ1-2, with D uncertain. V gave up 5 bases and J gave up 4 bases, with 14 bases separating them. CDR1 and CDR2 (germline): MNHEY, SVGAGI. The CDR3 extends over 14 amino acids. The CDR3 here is CASSEEMARYGYTF. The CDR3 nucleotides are TGTGCCAGCAGTGAGGAGATGGCACGCTATGGCTACACCTTC.

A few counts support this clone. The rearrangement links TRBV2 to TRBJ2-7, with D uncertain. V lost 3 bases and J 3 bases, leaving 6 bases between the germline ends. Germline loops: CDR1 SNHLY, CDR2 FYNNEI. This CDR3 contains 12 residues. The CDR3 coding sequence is TGTGCCAGCAGTGAGGCCAGCTACGAGCAGTACTTC. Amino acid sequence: CASSEASYEQYF.

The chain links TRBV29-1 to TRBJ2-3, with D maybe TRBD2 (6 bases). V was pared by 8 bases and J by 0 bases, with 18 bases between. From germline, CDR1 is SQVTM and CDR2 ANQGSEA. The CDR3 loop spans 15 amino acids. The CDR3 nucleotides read TGCAGCACTGAAACAGTTGGGACTAGCACAGATACGCAGTATTTT. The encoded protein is CSTETVGTSTDTQYF.

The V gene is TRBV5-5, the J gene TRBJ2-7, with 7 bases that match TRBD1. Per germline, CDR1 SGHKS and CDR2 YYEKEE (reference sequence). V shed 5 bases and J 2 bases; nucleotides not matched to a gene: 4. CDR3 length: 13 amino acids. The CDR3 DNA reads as TGTGCCAGCAGATTTACAGGGGCCTACGAGCAGTACTTC. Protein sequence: CASRFTGAYEQYF.

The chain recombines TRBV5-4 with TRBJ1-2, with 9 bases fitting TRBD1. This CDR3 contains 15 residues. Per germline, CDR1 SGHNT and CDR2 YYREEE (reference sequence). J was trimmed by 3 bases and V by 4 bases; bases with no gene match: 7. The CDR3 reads CASSVPGQGYYGYTF. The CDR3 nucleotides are TGTGCCAGCAGCGTTCCGGGACAGGGATACTATGGCTACACCTTC.

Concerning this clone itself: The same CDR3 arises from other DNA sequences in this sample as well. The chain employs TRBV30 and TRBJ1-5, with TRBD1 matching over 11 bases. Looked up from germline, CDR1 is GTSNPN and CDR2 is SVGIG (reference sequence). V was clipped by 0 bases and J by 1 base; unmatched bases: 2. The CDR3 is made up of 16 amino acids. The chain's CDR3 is CAWSVGTGGSNQPQHF. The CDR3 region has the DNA TGTGCCTGGAGTGTAGGGACAGGGGGGAGCAATCAGCCCCAGCATTTT.

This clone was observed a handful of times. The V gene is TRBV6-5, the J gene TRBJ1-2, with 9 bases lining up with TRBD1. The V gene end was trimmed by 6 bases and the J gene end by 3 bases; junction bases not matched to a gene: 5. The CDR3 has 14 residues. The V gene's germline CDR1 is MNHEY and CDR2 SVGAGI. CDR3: CASRDRGRYYGYTF. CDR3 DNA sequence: TGTGCCAGCAGGGACAGGGGACGATACTATGGCTACACCTTC.